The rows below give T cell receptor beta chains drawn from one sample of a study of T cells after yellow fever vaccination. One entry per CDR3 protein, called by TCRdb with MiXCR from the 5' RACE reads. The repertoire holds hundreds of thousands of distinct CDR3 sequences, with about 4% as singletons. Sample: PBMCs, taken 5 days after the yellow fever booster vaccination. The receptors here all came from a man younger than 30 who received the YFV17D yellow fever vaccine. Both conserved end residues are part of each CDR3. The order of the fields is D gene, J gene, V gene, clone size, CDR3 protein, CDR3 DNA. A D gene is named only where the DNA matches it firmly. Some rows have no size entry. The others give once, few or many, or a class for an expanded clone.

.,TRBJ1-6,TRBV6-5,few,CASSRAGPNNSPLHF,TGTGCCAGCAGTAGGGCCGGGCCAAACAATTCACCCCTCCACTTT
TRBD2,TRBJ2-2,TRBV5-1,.,CASSLRLAGPGELFF,TGCGCCAGCAGCTTGCGGCTAGCGGGGCCCGGGGAGCTGTTTTTT
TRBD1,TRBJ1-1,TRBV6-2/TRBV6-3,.,CASSKEGARTEAFF,TGTGCCAGCAGTAAAGAGGGGGCGCGGACTGAAGCTTTCTTT
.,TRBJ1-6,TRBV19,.,CASAQAFGGFANSPLHF,TGTGCCAGTGCCCAAGCCTTTGGTGGGTTTGCTAATTCACCCCTCCACTTT
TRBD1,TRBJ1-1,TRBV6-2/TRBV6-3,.,CASRPRDRGTEAFF,TGTGCCAGCAGGCCTCGGGACAGGGGGACTGAAGCTTTCTTT
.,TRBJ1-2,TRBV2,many,CASTLLGNNYGYTF,TGTGCCAGCACCCTTTTGGGAAATAACTATGGCTACACCTTC
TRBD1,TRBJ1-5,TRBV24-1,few,CATSDTRGSGQPQHF,TGTGCCACCAGTGATACCAGGGGGTCCGGACAGCCCCAGCATTTT
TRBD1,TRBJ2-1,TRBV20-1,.,CSALDFGQGTYNEQFF,TGCAGTGCTCTCGACTTCGGACAGGGGACCTACAATGAGCAGTTCTTC
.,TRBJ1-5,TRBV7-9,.,CASSSPRGVLSNQPQHF,TGTGCCAGCAGCTCTCCGAGAGGCGTCCTTAGCAATCAGCCCCAGCATTTT
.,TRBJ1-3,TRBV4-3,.,CASSQDRSLRGNTIYF,TGCGCCAGCAGCCAAGACAGGTCCCTGCGAGGAAACACCATATATTTT
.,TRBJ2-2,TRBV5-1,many,CASSPVPTGELFF,TGCGCCAGCAGCCCCGTCCCCACCGGGGAGCTGTTTTTT
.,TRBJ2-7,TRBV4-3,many,CASSQDPPPDYEQYF,TGCGCCAGCAGCCAAGACCCACCCCCGGACTACGAGCAGTACTTC
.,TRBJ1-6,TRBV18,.,CASSPETAAPLHF,TGTGCCAGCTCACCAGAGACGGCCGCGCCCCTCCACTTT
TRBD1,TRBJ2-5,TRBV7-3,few,CASSSRGQKETQYF,TGTGCCAGCAGCTCTAGGGGACAGAAAGAGACCCAGTACTTC
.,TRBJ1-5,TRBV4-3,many,CASSQDLGGQPQHF,TGCGCCAGCAGCCAAGATTTGGGGGGACAGCCCCAGCATTTT
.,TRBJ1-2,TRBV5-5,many,CASSLLGADGYTF,TGTGCCAGCAGCTTGCTGGGGGCGGATGGCTACACCTTC
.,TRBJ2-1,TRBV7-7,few,CATRSVTSYNEQFF,TGTGCCACCCGTTCGGTGACCTCCTACAATGAGCAGTTCTTC
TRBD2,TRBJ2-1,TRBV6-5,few,CASSYSILAVYNEQFF,TGTGCCAGCAGTTACTCCATACTAGCGGTTTACAATGAGCAGTTCTTC
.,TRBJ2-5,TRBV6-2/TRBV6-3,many,CASSYSETQYF,TGTGCCAGCAGTTACTCGGAGACCCAGTACTTC
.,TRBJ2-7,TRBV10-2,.,CASSGGGIYEQYF,TGCGCCAGCAGTGGCGGGGGCATCTACGAGCAGTACTTC
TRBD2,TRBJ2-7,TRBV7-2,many,CASSQTSGAYEQYF,TGTGCCAGCAGCCAAACTAGCGGGGCGTACGAGCAGTACTTC
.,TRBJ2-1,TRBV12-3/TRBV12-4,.,CASGRPHEQFF,TGTGCCAGCGGCCGCCCCCATGAGCAGTTCTTC
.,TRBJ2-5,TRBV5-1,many,CASSLETLRETQYF,TGCGCCAGCAGCTTGGAGACACTTCGAGAGACCCAGTACTTC
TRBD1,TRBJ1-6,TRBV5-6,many,CASSLEGARYSPLHF,TGTGCCAGCAGCTTGGAGGGGGCGAGATACTCACCCCTCCACTTT
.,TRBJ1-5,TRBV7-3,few,CASRTGTGGFQPQHF,TGTGCCAGCAGAACAGGGACCGGGGGTTTTCAGCCCCAGCATTTT
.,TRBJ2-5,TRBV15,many,CATSFGTGGGETQYF,TGTGCCACCAGCTTTGGGACAGGCGGGGGAGAGACCCAGTACTTC
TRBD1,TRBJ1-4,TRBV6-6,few,CASATRVRGRGEKLFF,TGTGCCAGCGCCACAAGGGTCAGGGGGCGAGGCGAAAAACTGTTTTTT
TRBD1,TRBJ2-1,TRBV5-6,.,CASSRLGQGDNEQFF,TGTGCCAGCAGCCGCTTAGGACAGGGAGACAATGAGCAGTTCTTC
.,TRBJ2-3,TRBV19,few,CASSMVGGSDTQYF,TGTGCCAGTAGTATGGTAGGCGGGTCAGATACGCAGTATTTT
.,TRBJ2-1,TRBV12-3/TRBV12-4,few,CASSLLRGGNEQFF,TGTGCCAGCAGTTTACTGCGTGGGGGCAATGAGCAGTTCTTC
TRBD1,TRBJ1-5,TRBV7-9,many,CASSLGQGTQPQHF,TGTGCCAGCAGCTTGGGACAGGGCACGCAGCCCCAGCATTTT
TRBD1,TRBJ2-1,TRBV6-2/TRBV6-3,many,CASSSSGGVYNEQFF,TGTGCCAGCAGTTCCTCAGGGGGCGTCTACAATGAGCAGTTCTTC
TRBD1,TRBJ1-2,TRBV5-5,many,CASSYGTGWKNGYTF,TGTGCCAGCAGCTATGGGACAGGGTGGAAGAATGGCTACACCTTC
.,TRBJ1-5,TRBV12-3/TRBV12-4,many,CASSAGNQPQHF,TGTGCCAGCAGTGCCGGCAATCAGCCCCAGCATTTT
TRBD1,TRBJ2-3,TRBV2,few,CASSGQGSTDTQYF,TGTGCCAGCAGCGGACAGGGTAGCACAGATACGCAGTATTTT
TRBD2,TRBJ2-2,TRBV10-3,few,CAISDGRGGRSGELFF,TGTGCCATCAGTGATGGGCGGGGGGGCCGGTCCGGGGAGCTGTTTTTT
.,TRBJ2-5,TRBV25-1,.,CASSGGEQETQYF,TGTGCCAGCAGTGGAGGGGAGCAAGAGACCCAGTACTTC
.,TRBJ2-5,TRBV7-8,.,CASSPGAGLGTQYF,TGTGCCAGCAGCCCGGGCGCCGGCCTGGGGACCCAGTACTTC
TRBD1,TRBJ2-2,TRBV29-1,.,CSVEQGADGELFF,TGCAGCGTTGAACAGGGGGCGGACGGGGAGCTGTTTTTT
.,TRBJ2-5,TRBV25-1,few,CASNGGMETQYF,TGTGCCAGCAATGGAGGGATGGAGACCCAGTACTTC
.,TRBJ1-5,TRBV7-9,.,CASSPGRAQPQHF,TGTGCCAGCAGCCCAGGACGGGCTCAGCCCCAGCATTTT